The rows below give T cell receptor beta chains drawn from one sample of a study of blood T cell repertoires in COVID-19. The assay was immunoSEQ multiplex PCR, and TCRdb's table has in-frame clones only and misses some. The sample comprises about 100,000 clones, roughly 88% of which are singletons, and about 5.3% rests with the top ten. Sequences were obtained from peripheral blood. The receptors shown here come from a human donor in a cohort sampled during active COVID-19. Both conserved end residues are part of each CDR3. Fields, in order: clone size, V gene, D gene, J gene, CDR3 protein, CDR3 DNA. D genes are given only for firm matches. Some rows mark clone size as missing; the rest say once, few, many or name a class of expanded clone.

clone size: NA
V gene: TRBV3-1/TRBV3-2
D gene: NA
J gene: TRBJ1-2
CDR3 protein: CASSQDVGGYGYTF
CDR3 DNA: TGTGCCAGCAGCCAAGACGTAGGGGGCTATGGCTACACCTTC

clone size: NA
V gene: TRBV5-1
D gene: TRBD1
J gene: TRBJ1-6
CDR3 protein: CASSLGDRESPLHF
CDR3 DNA: TGCGCCAGCAGCTTGGGAGACAGGGAGTCACCCCTCCACTTT

clone size: once
V gene: TRBV12-3/TRBV12-4
D gene: TRBD1
J gene: TRBJ1-2
CDR3 protein: CASSLGQFNYTF
CDR3 DNA: TGTGCCAGCAGTTTGGGACAGTTTAACTACACCTTC

clone size: NA
V gene: TRBV5-1
D gene: NA
J gene: TRBJ2-7
CDR3 protein: CASSGGDLYEQYF
CDR3 DNA: TGCGCCAGCAGCGGCGGGGACCTCTACGAGCAGTACTTC

clone size: NA
V gene: TRBV28
D gene: NA
J gene: TRBJ1-5
CDR3 protein: CASSQGGGSQPQHF
CDR3 DNA: TGTGCCAGCAGTCAAGGGGGAGGGAGCCAGCCCCAGCATTTT

clone size: NA
V gene: TRBV5-1
D gene: NA
J gene: TRBJ2-3
CDR3 protein: CASSLSSTDTQYF
CDR3 DNA: TGCGCCAGCAGCTTGTCGAGCACAGATACGCAGTATTTT

clone size: NA
V gene: TRBV3-1/TRBV3-2
D gene: TRBD1
J gene: TRBJ2-2
CDR3 protein: CASRQGSGELFF
CDR3 DNA: TGTGCCAGCAGACAGGGGTCCGGGGAGCTGTTTTTT

clone size: NA
V gene: TRBV2
D gene: NA
J gene: TRBJ1-3
CDR3 protein: CASSVLVAVSGNTIYF
CDR3 DNA: TGTGCCAGCAGTGTTTTGGTTGCAGTTTCTGGAAACACCATATATTTT

clone size: once
V gene: TRBV18
D gene: NA
J gene: TRBJ1-5
CDR3 protein: CASSRSEGNQPQHF
CDR3 DNA: TGTGCCAGCTCAAGGAGTGAAGGCAATCAGCCCCAGCATTTT

clone size: NA
V gene: TRBV9
D gene: TRBD1
J gene: TRBJ1-3
CDR3 protein: CASSPRGQSGNTIYF
CDR3 DNA: TGTGCCAGCAGCCCCAGGGGACAGTCTGGAAACACCATATATTTT

clone size: NA
V gene: TRBV9
D gene: TRBD2
J gene: TRBJ2-3
CDR3 protein: CASSVGTSGGTDTQYF
CDR3 DNA: TGTGCCAGCAGCGTTGGGACTAGCGGGGGCACAGATACGCAGTATTTT

clone size: NA
V gene: TRBV5-1
D gene: TRBD2
J gene: TRBJ2-3
CDR3 protein: CASSSGLAGGMVVIDTQYF
CDR3 DNA: TGCGCCAGCAGCTCTGGACTAGCGGGAGGGATGGTGGTTATAGATACGCAGTATTTT

clone size: NA
V gene: TRBV28
D gene: TRBD2
J gene: TRBJ2-1
CDR3 protein: CASTTSGVITSSYNEQFF
CDR3 DNA: TGTGCCAGCACGACTAGCGGAGTGATTACCAGCTCCTACAATGAGCAGTTCTTC

clone size: NA
V gene: TRBV3-1/TRBV3-2
D gene: NA
J gene: TRBJ2-5
CDR3 protein: CASSQDLSRETQYF
CDR3 DNA: TGTGCCAGCAGCCAAGATCTTAGTAGAGAGACCCAGTACTTC

clone size: NA
V gene: TRBV27
D gene: TRBD1
J gene: TRBJ2-7
CDR3 protein: CASSLSGGTGAYEQYF
CDR3 DNA: TGTGCCAGCAGTTTAAGCGGCGGGACAGGGGCATACGAGCAGTACTTC

clone size: NA
V gene: TRBV6-6
D gene: NA
J gene: TRBJ2-7
CDR3 protein: CASSPTQGRKYF
CDR3 DNA: TGTGCCAGCAGCCCGACACAGGGAAGGAAGTACTTC

clone size: NA
V gene: TRBV3-1/TRBV3-2
D gene: NA
J gene: TRBJ2-3
CDR3 protein: CASSRPSGIGGTDTQYF
CDR3 DNA: TGTGCCAGCAGCCGCCCTTCAGGGATTGGTGGCACAGATACGCAGTATTTT

clone size: NA
V gene: TRBV18
D gene: TRBD2
J gene: TRBJ2-5
CDR3 protein: CASSPRRRLAGQETQYF
CDR3 DNA: TGTGCCAGCTCACCACGAAGGCGGCTAGCGGGGCAAGAGACCCAGTACTTC

clone size: once
V gene: TRBV29-1
D gene: NA
J gene: TRBJ2-1
CDR3 protein: CSVERSYNEQFF
CDR3 DNA: TGCAGCGTCGAGAGGTCCTACAATGAGCAGTTCTTC

clone size: NA
V gene: TRBV9
D gene: TRBD2
J gene: TRBJ2-7
CDR3 protein: CASSVRLAGVEEQYF
CDR3 DNA: TGTGCCAGCAGCGTCAGACTAGCGGGAGTTGAAGAGCAGTACTTC

clone size: NA
V gene: TRBV11-3
D gene: NA
J gene: TRBJ1-5
CDR3 protein: CASSLNRADQPQHF
CDR3 DNA: TGTGCCAGCAGCTTAAACAGGGCAGATCAGCCCCAGCATTTT

clone size: NA
V gene: TRBV10-3
D gene: NA
J gene: TRBJ2-5
CDR3 protein: CAISRTVSQETQYF
CDR3 DNA: TGTGCCATCAGCCGGACAGTTAGCCAAGAGACCCAGTACTTC

clone size: NA
V gene: TRBV28
D gene: NA
J gene: TRBJ1-2
CDR3 protein: CASSLFGRDYGYTF
CDR3 DNA: TGTGCCAGCAGTTTGTTTGGGAGGGACTATGGCTACACCTTC

clone size: NA
V gene: TRBV30
D gene: TRBD1
J gene: TRBJ1-6
CDR3 protein: CASDRDRGAYNSPLHF
CDR3 DNA: TGTGCTTCGGACAGGGACAGAGGGGCCTATAATTCACCCCTCCACTTT

clone size: NA
V gene: TRBV28
D gene: TRBD1
J gene: TRBJ1-5
CDR3 protein: CASKGTDRAHQPQHF
CDR3 DNA: TGTGCCAGCAAAGGGACGGACAGGGCTCATCAGCCCCAGCATTTT

clone size: NA
V gene: TRBV10-3
D gene: TRBD1
J gene: TRBJ1-1
CDR3 protein: CAISVQGVMNTEAFF
CDR3 DNA: TGTGCCATCAGTGTCCAGGGGGTTATGAACACTGAAGCTTTCTTT

clone size: NA
V gene: TRBV7-6
D gene: NA
J gene: TRBJ2-5
CDR3 protein: CASSPRLGSQYF
CDR3 DNA: TGTGCCAGCAGCCCCAGACTCGGGTCCCAGTACTTC

clone size: NA
V gene: TRBV28
D gene: TRBD1
J gene: TRBJ2-7
CDR3 protein: CASSTPGQGTPYEQYF
CDR3 DNA: TGTGCCAGCAGTACGCCCGGACAGGGTACCCCCTACGAGCAGTACTTC

clone size: NA
V gene: TRBV29-1
D gene: TRBD1
J gene: TRBJ2-7
CDR3 protein: CSGRQGHGEQYF
CDR3 DNA: TGCAGCGGCCGACAGGGACACGGCGAGCAGTACTTC

clone size: NA
V gene: TRBV29-1
D gene: NA
J gene: TRBJ2-3
CDR3 protein: CSVEVGQGARAF
CDR3 DNA: NA

clone size: NA
V gene: TRBV6-1
D gene: TRBD2
J gene: TRBJ2-1
CDR3 protein: CASSDLSSGSFNEQFF
CDR3 DNA: TGTGCCAGCAGTGACCTGTCTAGCGGGAGTTTCAATGAGCAGTTCTTC

clone size: NA
V gene: TRBV2
D gene: TRBD1
J gene: TRBJ2-5
CDR3 protein: CASSDRQGVNTQYF
CDR3 DNA: TGTGCCAGCAGTGATCGACAGGGCGTGAATACCCAGTACTTC

clone size: NA
V gene: TRBV25-1
D gene: TRBD2
J gene: TRBJ2-3
CDR3 protein: CASRLAGVDTDTQYF
CDR3 DNA: TGTGCCAGCCGACTAGCGGGAGTTGACACAGATACGCAGTATTTT

clone size: NA
V gene: TRBV3-1/TRBV3-2
D gene: NA
J gene: TRBJ2-2
CDR3 protein: CASSQGLSSGELFF
CDR3 DNA: TGTGCCAGCAGCCAAGGCCTTAGCTCCGGGGAGCTGTTTTTT

clone size: NA
V gene: TRBV19
D gene: TRBD1
J gene: TRBJ1-1
CDR3 protein: CASSQASGGNTEAFF
CDR3 DNA: TGTGCCAGTAGTCAGGCCTCAGGGGGGAACACTGAAGCTTTCTTT

clone size: NA
V gene: TRBV9
D gene: NA
J gene: TRBJ1-4
CDR3 protein: CASSVALAGQANEKLFF
CDR3 DNA: TGTGCCAGCAGCGTAGCTTTGGCAGGGCAAGCTAATGAAAAACTGTTTTTT

clone size: NA
V gene: TRBV4-2
D gene: TRBD2
J gene: TRBJ2-3
CDR3 protein: CASSQEGASGVRDTQYF
CDR3 DNA: TGTGCCAGCAGCCAAGAAGGGGCTAGCGGGGTAAGAGATACGCAGTATTTT

clone size: NA
V gene: TRBV12-3/TRBV12-4
D gene: TRBD1
J gene: TRBJ2-1
CDR3 protein: CASSLLGGQFF
CDR3 DNA: TGTGCCAGCAGTTTGTTAGGGGGCCAGTTCTTC

clone size: NA
V gene: TRBV18
D gene: TRBD1
J gene: TRBJ2-2
CDR3 protein: CASSRDREKLFF
CDR3 DNA: TGTGCCAGCTCACGCGACAGGGAAAAGCTGTTTTTT

clone size: NA
V gene: TRBV7-9
D gene: NA
J gene: TRBJ2-7
CDR3 protein: CASSLGDNRYEQYF
CDR3 DNA: TGTGCCAGCAGCTTAGGGGACAATCGCTACGAGCAGTACTTC

clone size: NA
V gene: TRBV5-1
D gene: NA
J gene: TRBJ2-5
CDR3 protein: CASSHRVRQETQYF
CDR3 DNA: TGCGCCAGCAGCCACAGGGTACGACAAGAGACCCAGTACTTC

clone size: NA
V gene: TRBV11-2
D gene: TRBD1
J gene: TRBJ2-5
CDR3 protein: CASSSGIRDRESETQYF
CDR3 DNA: TGTGCCAGCAGCTCGGGAATCCGGGACAGGGAGTCGGAGACCCAGTACTTC

clone size: NA
V gene: TRBV18
D gene: TRBD1
J gene: TRBJ2-1
CDR3 protein: CASSLTGQSYNEQFF
CDR3 DNA: TGTGCCAGCTCGCTTACGGGACAGTCCTACAATGAGCAGTTCTTC

clone size: NA
V gene: TRBV4-1
D gene: NA
J gene: TRBJ2-2
CDR3 protein: CASSQVLLNTGELFF
CDR3 DNA: TGCGCCAGCAGCCAAGTACTATTAAACACCGGGGAGCTGTTTTTT

clone size: NA
V gene: TRBV2
D gene: NA
J gene: TRBJ2-1
CDR3 protein: CASSEDRFWQFF
CDR3 DNA: TGTGCCAGCAGTGAAGACAGATTTTGGCAGTTCTTC

clone size: once
V gene: TRBV19
D gene: TRBD2
J gene: TRBJ2-1
CDR3 protein: CASSIRGGRGYNEQFF
CDR3 DNA: TGTGCCAGTAGTATAAGGGGCGGGAGGGGCTACAATGAGCAGTTCTTC

clone size: NA
V gene: TRBV18
D gene: NA
J gene: TRBJ1-5
CDR3 protein: CASSPSHSNQPQHF
CDR3 DNA: TGTGCCAGCTCACCATCCCATAGCAATCAGCCCCAGCATTTT

clone size: NA
V gene: TRBV12-3/TRBV12-4
D gene: NA
J gene: TRBJ1-1
CDR3 protein: CASTTRFHTEAFF
CDR3 DNA: TGTGCCAGCACCACACGTTTCCACACTGAAGCTTTCTTT

clone size: NA
V gene: TRBV12-5
D gene: NA
J gene: TRBJ2-1
CDR3 protein: CASGLSLDEQFF
CDR3 DNA: TGTGCTAGTGGATTGAGCCTAGATGAGCAGTTCTTC

clone size: once
V gene: TRBV7-2
D gene: TRBD2
J gene: TRBJ2-1
CDR3 protein: CASSSTSKRGNEQFF
CDR3 DNA: TGTGCCAGCAGCTCGACTAGCAAACGGGGCAATGAGCAGTTCTTC

clone size: many
V gene: TRBV4-1
D gene: TRBD2
J gene: TRBJ2-1
CDR3 protein: CASSQETSGGGNEQFF
CDR3 DNA: TGCGCCAGCAGCCAAGAGACTAGCGGGGGAGGAAATGAGCAGTTCTTC

clone size: NA
V gene: TRBV30
D gene: NA
J gene: TRBJ2-3
CDR3 protein: CAWSETLPGVADTQYF
CDR3 DNA: TGTGCCTGGAGCGAGACGCTCCCAGGGGTGGCAGATACGCAGTATTTT

clone size: few
V gene: TRBV28
D gene: NA
J gene: TRBJ1-2
CDR3 protein: CASSLQQGRYGYTF
CDR3 DNA: TGTGCCAGCAGTTTACAACAGGGAAGGTATGGCTACACCTTC

clone size: NA
V gene: TRBV7-6
D gene: NA
J gene: TRBJ2-5
CDR3 protein: CASSLDRKIERTQYF
CDR3 DNA: TGTGCCAGCAGCTTAGATCGAAAGATAGAGCGGACCCAGTACTTC